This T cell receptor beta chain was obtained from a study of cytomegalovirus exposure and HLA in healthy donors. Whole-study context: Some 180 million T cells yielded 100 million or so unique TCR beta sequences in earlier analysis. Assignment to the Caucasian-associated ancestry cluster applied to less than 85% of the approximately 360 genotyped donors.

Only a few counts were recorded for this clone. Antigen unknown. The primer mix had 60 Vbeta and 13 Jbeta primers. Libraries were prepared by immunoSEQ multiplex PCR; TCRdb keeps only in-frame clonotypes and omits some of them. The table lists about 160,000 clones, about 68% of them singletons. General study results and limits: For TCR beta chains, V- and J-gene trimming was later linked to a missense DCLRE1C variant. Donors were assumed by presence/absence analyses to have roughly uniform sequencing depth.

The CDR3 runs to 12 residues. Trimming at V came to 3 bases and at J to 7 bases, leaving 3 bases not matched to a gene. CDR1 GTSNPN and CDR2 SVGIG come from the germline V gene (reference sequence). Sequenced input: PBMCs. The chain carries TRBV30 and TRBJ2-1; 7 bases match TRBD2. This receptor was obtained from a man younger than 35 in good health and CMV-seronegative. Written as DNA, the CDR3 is TGTGCCTGGAGGGGACTAAAGAATGAGCAGTTCTTC. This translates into CAWRGLKNEQFF.